The clone carrying this T cell receptor (beta chain) was picked up many times. Its antigen is currently unknown. These data originate in a study of Graves' ophthalmopathy and Graves' hyperthyroidism. Study in general: Sampling took place at initial diagnosis, with peripheral blood obtained before any treatment.

Scientists amplified the TCR beta CDR3 regions from RNA transcripts. HTBI primers were employed in first-round RT-PCR, then a second-round multiplex PCR followed. TCRdb called the multiplex PCR reads again in MiXCR, with one record for every CDR3 protein. The data contain over 650,000 distinct CDR3 sequences, over 40% of them singletons. The CDR3 is 13 residues long. The germline gives CDR1 ENHRY, CDR2 SYGVKD. Losses at the gene ends were 10 bases for V and 4 bases for J; bases not matched to a gene: 10. Notes on the study in general: Blood repertoires reportedly contained most expanded thyroid clonotypes above 0.001 frequency. Between ophthalmopathy and stable hyperthyroidism, a 13-signature model drew a separation with 87.88% sensitivity and 81.08% specificity.

The sample taken for sequencing was peripheral blood. The chain has TRBV10-3 and TRBJ2-7, with 7 nucleotides matching TRBD1. This TCR was sampled from an adult man with Graves' ophthalmopathy. DNA of the CDR3: TGTGCCAGCCGCAAGGGACAGCAATACGAGCAGTACTTC. It translates to CASRKGQQYEQYF.